The 30 T cell receptor beta chains below come from one sample, sequenced in a study of T cell changes during pregnancy in multiple sclerosis. Assay: immunoSEQ multiplex PCR; the TCRdb copy retains only in-frame clones and omits some. This sample carries 37,000 or so clones, 89% of them seen once, and the ten largest clones take roughly 0.48%. Sequences were derived from CD4+ T cells from peripheral blood mononuclear cells, sampled in the first trimester of pregnancy. The receptors were gathered from a female donor with multiple sclerosis, enrolled in a pregnancy study.

The rearrangement joins TRBV19 to TRBJ1-3; 8 bases match TRBD1. The CDR3 covers 13 residues. The V segment lost 6 bases and the J segment 2 bases; nucleotides outside the gene matches: 0. Germline V gene sequence: CDR1 LNHDA, CDR2 SQIVND (reference sequence). This CDR3 is CASRTGAGNTIYF. The CDR3, as DNA: TGTGCCAGTAGGACAGGGGCTGGAAACACCATATATTTT.

This clone has just a few counts. The rearrangement joins TRBV9 to TRBJ2-7, with D hard to call. The germline CDR1 and CDR2 sequences are SGDLS and YYNGEE. This CDR3 has 14 residues. V lost 0 bases, J lost 2 bases, and 9 bases lay in between. The CDR3 protein is CASSVGSSTYEQYF. In DNA form, the CDR3 reads TGTGCCAGCAGCGTAGGTAGCTCGACCTACGAGCAGTACTTC.

The chain uses TRBV4-3 and TRBJ1-2, with 7 bases lining up with TRBD1. J was trimmed by 4 bases and V by 3 bases; bases with no gene match: 8. The CDR3 covers 15 residues. From germline, CDR1 is LGHNA and CDR2 YSLEER. CDR3 in DNA: TGCGCCAGCAGCCAGGAGGTCGGGACAGCCTATGGCTACACCTTC. Protein: CASSQEVGTAYGYTF.

The V call is TRBV7-2, the J call TRBJ1-2, with D perhaps matching TRBD1 (5 bases). Germline CDR1 is SGHTA and CDR2 is FQGNSA. CDR3 length: 12 amino acids. V lost 2 bases and J lost 7, with 8 bases in between. This chain's CDR3 is CASSLWGVGYTF. In DNA form, the CDR3 reads TGTGCCAGCAGCTTATGGGGGGTTGGCTACACCTTC.

Only a few counts were recorded for this clone. The rearrangement joins TRBV4-2 to TRBJ1-5; 7 bases are a match to TRBD1. Germline loops: CDR1 LGHNA, CDR2 YNFKEQ. Trimming took 1 base from V and 5 from J; bases not matched to a gene: 5. This CDR3 has 15 residues. CDR3 DNA sequence: TGTGCCAGCAGCCAAGCCGGGACAGAACATCAGCCCCAGCATTTT. Its translation: CASSQAGTEHQPQHF.

The V call is TRBV13, the J call TRBJ2-3, with a tentative D call TRBD1 (7 bases). This CDR3 region has 17 residues. Trimming took off 3 bases at V and 0 bases at J, with 16 bases between the two ends. CDR1 PRHDT and CDR2 FYEKMQ come from the germline V gene (reference sequence). CDR3 in amino acids: CASSLGGQSISTDTQYF. The DNA of the CDR3 is TGTGCCAGCAGCTTGGGGGGACAGTCTATTAGCACAGATACGCAGTATTTT.

The chain couples TRBV6-5 to TRBJ2-1, with 8 bases matching TRBD2. Germline-derived CDR1 and CDR2 are MNHEY and SVGAGI. The CDR3 length is 15 residues. The V segment lost 6 bases and the J segment 1 base; nucleotides outside the gene matches: 5. CDR3 amino acids: CASSLLAASYNEQFF. The CDR3 DNA is TGTGCCAGCAGCCTACTAGCGGCATCCTACAATGAGCAGTTCTTC.

A few counts support this clone. The gene calls are TRBV5-1 and TRBJ1-6, with a tentative D call TRBD1 (5 bases). Germline CDR1 and CDR2: SGHRS and YFSETQ. The V and J ends lost 4 bases and 7 bases respectively, with 15 bases between them. The CDR3 runs to 15 residues. The CDR3 nucleotides read TGCGCCAGCAGCCCGGAGGGGAGCGGGAATTCACCCCTCCACTTT. As protein: CASSPEGSGNSPLHF.

The chain combines TRBV6-5 with TRBJ1-2, with D hard to call. V lost 4 bases and J lost 3, with 9 bases in between. Germline CDR1 MNHEY, CDR2 SVGAGI. This CDR3 contains 13 residues. CDR3 amino acids: CASSSIPHYGYTF. CDR3 in DNA: TGTGCCAGCAGTTCTATACCCCACTATGGCTACACCTTC.

CDR3 coding DNA: TGTGCCAGCACCCCACAAGGGAGCCAGCCCCAGCATTTT. This codes for CASTPQGSQPQHF. The V call is TRBV7-2, the J call TRBJ1-5, with D uncertain. Germline V gives CDR1 SGHTA, CDR2 FQGNSA. The V end was cut by 7 bases, the J end by 7 bases, with 14 bases between. CDR3 length equals 13 residues.

This rearrangement joins TRBV7-3 to TRBJ2-2; tentative D call: TRBD2 (5 bases). The V gene lost 4 bases and the J gene lost 3 bases, with 9 bases spanning the gap. The CDR3 covers 14 residues. Germline V gene lookup returns CDR1 SGHTA and CDR2 FQGTGA. CDR3 region: CASSSLRDTGELFF. Here the CDR3 DNA reads TGTGCCAGCAGCTCTCTGAGGGACACCGGGGAGCTGTTTTTT.

The table lists this clone with a count of one. The J gene is TRBJ1-2, the V gene TRBV4-3; D remains unclear. Germline values: CDR1 LGHNA, CDR2 YSLEER. There are 15 residues in the CDR3. V lost 0 bases and J 1 base, leaving 9 bases between the germline ends. The CDR3 protein is CASSQDPGINYGYTF. The CDR3 DNA reads TGCGCCAGCAGCCAAGATCCGGGGATTAACTATGGCTACACCTTC.

The V and J genes are TRBV5-1 and TRBJ1-1; D might be TRBD1 (5 bases). The V end lost 2 bases, the J end lost 4 bases, and 15 bases lay between the germline ends. The CDR3 is 15 amino acids. Looked up from germline, CDR1 is SGHRS and CDR2 is YFSETQ. The CDR3 coding sequence is TGCGCCAGCAGCTTAGGAGGGGAGAGCGGCACTGAAGCTTTCTTT. This encodes CASSLGGESGTEAFF. The whole variable domain, remainder taken from reference TRBV5-1 and TRBJ1-1, is KAGVTQTPRYLIKTRGQQVTLSCSPISGHRSVSWYQQTPGQGLQFLFEYFSETQRNKGNFPGRFSGRQFSNSRSEMNVSTLELGDSALYLCASSLGGESGTEAFFGQGTRLTVV.

The rearrangement uses TRBV6-4 and TRBJ2-7, with TRBD1 matching 7 bases. Germline V gives CDR1 MRHNA, CDR2 SNTAGT. The trim removed 6 bases at V and 2 bases at J, leaving 10 bases unmatched. The CDR3 has 15 residues. The CDR3 here is CASSPRDSETYEQYF. The CDR3 DNA follows: TGTGCCAGCAGCCCCCGGGACAGTGAAACCTACGAGCAGTACTTC.

The CDR3 region has the DNA TGTGCCAGCAGCTTGTTGCACGCAGCTAACTATGGCTACACCTTC. As protein: CASSLLHAANYGYTF. The chain employs TRBV5-5 and TRBJ1-2; D gene unclear. Deletions cut 1 base from V and 0 bases from J, with 10 bases between. Per germline, CDR1 SGHKS and CDR2 YYEKEE (reference sequence). The CDR3 is made up of 15 amino acids.

CDR3 sequence: CASSAVNSNQPQHF. Here the CDR3 DNA reads TGTGCCAGCAGTGCTGTAAATAGCAATCAGCCCCAGCATTTT. The gene calls are TRBV2 and TRBJ1-5; D is unclear. The V gene's germline CDR1 is SNHLY and CDR2 FYNNEI. Trimming took 4 bases from V and 0 from J, leaving 7 bases between them. This CDR3 has 14 residues.

This rearrangement joins TRBV6-5 to TRBJ2-7, with 8 nucleotides matching TRBD1. V lost 0 bases, J lost 2 bases, and 3 bases stayed unmatched. The CDR3 covers 15 residues. Germline CDR1 and CDR2: MNHEY and SVGAGI. DNA for the CDR3: TGTGCCAGCAGTTACTCGGCAGGGGGCGCCTACGAGCAGTACTTC. Translated: CASSYSAGGAYEQYF.

The chain combines TRBV7-2 with TRBJ2-7; 13 positions agree with TRBD2. The V segment lost 5 bases and the J segment 2 bases; nucleotides outside the gene matches: 6. The CDR3 loop spans 16 amino acids. The V gene's germline CDR1 is SGHTA and CDR2 FQGNSA. The CDR3 reads CASSPAGTSGTYEQYF. The CDR3 region has the DNA TGTGCCAGCAGCCCCGCCGGGACTAGCGGGACCTACGAGCAGTACTTC.

This clone was seen once. The chain carries TRBV5-1 and TRBJ2-1; D gene uncertain. Germline V lookup: CDR1 SGHRS, CDR2 YFSETQ. The V end was cut by 0 bases, the J end by 0 bases, with 10 bases between. This CDR3 is 16 amino acids long. The CDR3 DNA follows: TGCGCCAGCAGCTTGGACGGCGGTGCCTCCTACAATGAGCAGTTCTTC. Translation: CASSLDGGASYNEQFF.

The chain couples TRBV5-6 to TRBJ1-2; TRBD1 matches 9 bases. Germline-derived CDR1 and CDR2 are SGHDT and YYEEEE. V dropped 4 bases and J dropped 4; count of bases not matched to a gene: 5. CDR3 length: 14 residues. The CDR3: CASSTTGGGYGYTF. The CDR3 DNA is TGTGCCAGCAGCACCACAGGGGGCGGCTATGGCTACACCTTC. Together with reference TRBV5-6 and TRBJ1-2, the CDR3 gives the full variable domain: DAGVTQSPTHLIKTRGQQVTLRCSPKSGHDTVSWYQQALGQGPQFIFQYYEEEERQRGNFPDRFSGHQFPNYSSELNVNALLLGDSALYLCASSTTGGGYGYTFGSGTRLTVV.

The chain uses TRBV4-2 and TRBJ1-3; D not certain. Trimming cost V 1 base and J 5 bases, with 12 bases left between them. This CDR3 region has 15 residues. Germline values: CDR1 LGHNA, CDR2 YNFKEQ. The CDR3 reads CASSQGSGHRNTIYF. CDR3 bases: TGTGCCAGCAGCCAAGGTTCTGGGCACAGAAACACCATATATTTT.

This chain joins TRBV9 and TRBJ1-5; D remains unclear. The V end was cut by 0 bases, the J end by 5 bases, with 12 bases between. Germline CDR1 reads SGDLS; CDR2 reads YYNGEE. This CDR3 is 15 amino acids long. CDR3 protein: CASSVVEGFDQPQHF. The DNA of the CDR3 is TGTGCCAGCAGCGTAGTCGAGGGCTTCGATCAGCCCCAGCATTTT. The full variable domain, in which reference TRBV9 and TRBJ1-5 provide the parts outside the CDR3, is DSGVTQTPKHLITATGQRVTLRCSPRSGDLSVYWYQQSLDQGLQFLIQYYNGEERAKGNILERFSAQQFPDLHSELNLSSLELGDSALYFCASSVVEGFDQPQHFGDGTRLSIL.

This chain joins TRBV28 and TRBJ1-2, with 11 bases fitting TRBD1. Looked up from germline, CDR1 is MDHEN and CDR2 is SYDVKM. CDR3 size: 17 residues. V shed 4 bases and J 4 bases; nucleotides not matched to a gene: 11. The CDR3 DNA follows: TGTGCCAGCAGTTCATACTCTGGACAGGGGGCAGGCTATGGCTACACCTTC. Translation: CASSSYSGQGAGYGYTF.

J is TRBJ1-5 and V is TRBV28, with TRBD1 identical over 12 bases. CDR3 length: 17 amino acids. V lost 2 bases and J lost 5; bases outside the gene matches: 7. The germline CDR1 and CDR2 sequences are MDHEN and SYDVKM. For the CDR3, the DNA is TGTGCCAGCAGTTTAAGGGACAGGGGGCTTTACCATCAGCCCCAGCATTTT. It yields the protein CASSLRDRGLYHQPQHF.

The chain carries TRBV2 and TRBJ2-7; 11 bases line up with TRBD2. The V segment lost 6 bases and the J segment 6 bases; nucleotides outside the gene matches: 10. The CDR3 is 15 residues long. Germline V gives CDR1 SNHLY, CDR2 FYNNEI. CDR3 sequence reads: CASSPSTSGSSEQYF. The DNA of the CDR3 is TGTGCCAGCAGCCCCTCCACTAGCGGGAGTTCCGAGCAGTACTTC.

The chain employs TRBV18 and TRBJ1-5, with D unclear. CDR3 length: 13 amino acids. Germline V gene lookup returns CDR1 KGHSH and CDR2 LQKENI. The germline V and J ends were trimmed by 3 bases and 2 bases, with 5 bases remaining between them. DNA of the CDR3: TGTGCCAGCTCACCCGAGGGCAATCAGCCCCAGCATTTT. Amino acid sequence: CASSPEGNQPQHF.

The CDR3 DNA is TGTGCCAGCAGTGAAGGTCAATGGGGACAGGGAGAGGACACTGAAGCTTTCTTT. Protein sequence: CASSEGQWGQGEDTEAFF. The rearrangement joins TRBV6-4 to TRBJ1-1; TRBD1 agrees at 9 bases. The CDR3 contains 18 residues. The germline V gene has CDR1 MRHNA and CDR2 SNTAGT. J gave up 3 bases and V 3 bases, and 14 bases lay outside the gene matches.

This clone was recorded a few times. This chain links TRBV6-6 with TRBJ1-5; D perhaps matches TRBD1 (5 bases). The CDR3 covers 14 residues. Germline V gene lookup returns CDR1 MNHNY and CDR2 SVGAGI (reference sequence). V was pared by 6 bases and J by 3 bases, with 12 bases between. CDR3 protein: CASRRGLINQPQHF. The CDR3 DNA reads as TGTGCCAGCAGGAGGGGACTGATCAATCAGCCCCAGCATTTT.

The chain employs TRBV6-1 and TRBJ1-2, with 8 bases lining up with TRBD1. V shed 1 base, J shed 2 bases, and the junction held 0 bases outside the gene matches. Germline loops: CDR1 MNHNS, CDR2 SASEGT. CDR3 length: 14 amino acids. This chain's CDR3 is CASSEGQGNYGYTF. CDR3 in DNA: TGTGCCAGCAGTGAAGGACAGGGGAACTATGGCTACACCTTC.

The V call is TRBV6-1, the J call TRBJ1-1; TRBD1 matches 7 bases. The V and J ends lost 8 bases and 11 bases, in that order; junction bases with no gene match: 11. Germline values: CDR1 MNHNS, CDR2 SASEGT. The CDR3 contains 12 residues. The CDR3 is CASGGGAYPAFF. The CDR3 nucleotides are TGTGCCAGCGGAGGGGGCGCGTATCCGGCTTTCTTT.